The 18 T cell receptor beta chains below were found in one sample sequenced in a study of cytomegalovirus exposure and HLA in healthy donors. The PCR employed 60 Vbeta primers together with 13 Jbeta primers. Some clones are missing from TCRdb's copy, which holds only in-frame ones; the method was immunoSEQ multiplex PCR. This table lists 70,000 to 90,000 clones. Input material: PBMCs. These receptors all stem from a man aged 18-30 years in good health and CMV-seropositive.

The chain joins TRBV9 to TRBJ1-2; tentative D call: TRBD1 (5 bases). Germline V gives CDR1 SGDLS, CDR2 YYNGEE. This CDR3 spans 16 amino acids. The germline V and J ends were trimmed by 4 bases and 0 bases, with 16 bases remaining between them. DNA for the CDR3: TGTGCCAGCAGCCCTTATACAGGAGATGCTAACTATGGCTACACCTTC. This encodes CASSPYTGDANYGYTF.

The rearrangement joins TRBV28 to TRBJ2-7; D call uncertain. The length of the CDR3 is 11 residues. V shed 7 bases and J shed 7 bases, with 11 bases lying between them. Germline V lookup: CDR1 MDHEN, CDR2 SYDVKM. CDR3: CASTLAREQYF. CDR3 coding DNA: TGTGCCAGCACCCTGGCCAGGGAGCAGTACTTC.

The rearrangement joins TRBV7-2 to TRBJ2-7, with 14 bases identical to TRBD2. The V and J ends lost 5 bases and 2 bases, in that order; junction bases with no gene match: 11. Germline CDR1 is SGHTA and CDR2 is FQGNSA. The CDR3 is made up of 18 amino acids. The DNA for the CDR3 is TGTGCCAGCAGCCTTAGACAGGGGACTAGCGGGAGTGCCTACGAGCAGTACTTC. It encodes CASSLRQGTSGSAYEQYF.

This rearrangement joins TRBV19 to TRBJ1-1, with 8 positions matching TRBD1. The J segment lost 0 bases and the V segment lost 6 bases, leaving 6 bases of the junction unmatched. This CDR3 spans 15 amino acids. Germline loops: CDR1 LNHDA, CDR2 SQIVND (reference sequence). In nucleotides, the CDR3 is TGTGCCAGTAGGCCACGGACAGGGTTGAACACTGAAGCTTTCTTT. It encodes CASRPRTGLNTEAFF.

The gene calls are TRBV29-1 and TRBJ2-1; D might be TRBD1 (5 bases). The V end lost 2 bases, the J end lost 5 bases, and 13 bases lay between the germline ends. Germline loops: CDR1 SQVTM, CDR2 ANQGSEA. This CDR3 is 14 amino acids long. The CDR3 spells CSVELVRANNEQFF. CDR3 DNA sequence: TGCAGCGTTGAATTGGTCAGGGCCAACAATGAGCAGTTCTTC.

This sequence joins TRBV11-2 and TRBJ2-3; 7 nucleotides align to TRBD1. With 5 bases clipped from V and 4 bases from J, the junction kept 12 bases outside the gene matches. The CDR3 is made up of 16 amino acids. CDR1 and CDR2 (germline): SGHAT, FQNNGV. The CDR3 DNA is TGTGCCAGCAGCCTACAGGGGTCCTGGGTCCCAGATACGCAGTATTTT. Translated, it gives CASSLQGSWVPDTQYF.

The V call is TRBV19, the J call TRBJ2-2; D might be TRBD1 (5 bases). Trimming cost V 9 bases and J 0 bases, with 11 bases left between them. This CDR3 spans 14 amino acids. Germline-derived CDR1 and CDR2 are LNHDA and SQIVND (reference sequence). DNA of the CDR3: TGTGCCAGCAGACAGATCTCGAACACCGGGGAGCTGTTTTTT. Its protein product is CASRQISNTGELFF.

The chain joins TRBV19 to TRBJ2-7; D possibly corresponds to TRBD1 (5 bases). This CDR3 is built from 14 residues. Germline V CDR1 and CDR2: LNHDA, SQIVND (reference sequence). The V gene lost 2 bases and the J gene lost 1 base, with 9 bases spanning the gap. Here the CDR3 reads CASSINRGSYEQYF. Written as DNA, the CDR3 is TGTGCCAGTAGTATAAATAGGGGATCCTACGAGCAGTACTTC.

The J gene is TRBJ2-7, the V gene TRBV6-5, with 9 bases fitting TRBD1. The germline V gene has CDR1 MNHEY and CDR2 SVGAGI. The V segment lost 4 bases and the J segment 4 bases; nucleotides outside the gene matches: 5. This CDR3 comprises 14 residues. The CDR3 protein is CASSSDRGRYEQYF. CDR3 in DNA: TGTGCCAGCAGTTCGGACAGGGGAAGGTACGAGCAGTACTTC.

V usage is TRBV20-1 and J usage is TRBJ2-5, with D perhaps matching TRBD2 (5 bases). The DNA end is more similar to TRBJ2-7, so the J call may be wrong. Germline V gene data show CDR1 as DFQATT and CDR2 as SNEGSKA (reference sequence). This CDR3 has 11 residues. Written as DNA, the CDR3 is TGCAGTGCTGGGGAGTTCGACGAGCAGTACTTC. It is translated as CSAGEFDEQYF.

The chain couples TRBV9 to TRBJ2-5; 8 bases agree with TRBD2. Trimming removed 0 bases from V and 5 bases from J; junction bases left unmatched: 9. Germline V lookup: CDR1 SGDLS, CDR2 YYNGEE. The CDR3 is 16 amino acids. The CDR3 DNA is TGTGCCAGCAGCGTAGGAGGAAGCGGGGGACGGGAGACCCAGTACTTC. Its protein is CASSVGGSGGRETQYF.

The chain is built from TRBV5-1 and TRBJ2-3; 8 bases are shared with TRBD1. The ends lost 2 bases at V and 3 bases at J; junction bases unmatched: 2. CDR1 is SGHRS, CDR2 YFSETQ, per germline. The CDR3 is made up of 14 amino acids. CDR3 bases: TGCGCCAGCAGCTTCAGGGGGCAGACAGATACGCAGTATTTT. Its translation: CASSFRGQTDTQYF.

CDR3 protein: CASSPPTSGPYEQYF. CDR3 DNA sequence: TGTGCCAGCTCCCCCCCGACTAGCGGACCCTACGAGCAGTACTTC. V is TRBV18 and J is TRBJ2-7; 9 bases agree with TRBD2. The CDR3 is 15 amino acids. Germline-derived CDR1 and CDR2 are KGHSH and LQKENI. Trimming removed 6 bases from V and 2 bases from J; junction bases left unmatched: 8.

The chain joins TRBV11-2 to TRBJ2-3; 8 bases line up with TRBD1. The ends lost 5 bases at V and 1 base at J; junction bases unmatched: 11. CDR1 and CDR2 (germline): SGHAT, FQNNGV. The CDR3 is 17 residues long. The CDR3 DNA reads as TGTGCCAGCAGCCTTTTACGAAACAGGGGGGGCACAGATACGCAGTATTTT. Residues: CASSLLRNRGGTDTQYF.

The rearrangement uses TRBV6-5 and TRBJ2-7; tentative D call: TRBD1 (6 bases). The germline gives CDR1 MNHEY, CDR2 SVGAGI. The CDR3 extends over 14 amino acids. The V end was cut by 4 bases, the J end by 2 bases, with 12 bases between. DNA for the CDR3: TGTGCCAGCAGTTTGACAGGCCGGACCTACGAGCAGTACTTC. As protein: CASSLTGRTYEQYF.

The chain carries TRBV6-1 and TRBJ1-4; 8 bases align to TRBD1. Germline lookup yields CDR1 MNHNS and CDR2 SASEGT. V lost 8 bases and J lost 10; bases outside the gene matches: 6. The CDR3 length is 12 residues. The CDR3 coding sequence is TGTGCCAGCTGGACAGGGTTGCGAAAACTGTTTTTT. This sequence encodes CASWTGLRKLFF.

The V call is TRBV5-1, the J call TRBJ2-7; 10 nucleotides align to TRBD1. Germline V gives CDR1 SGHRS, CDR2 YFSETQ. The CDR3 has 17 residues. With 0 bases clipped from V and 2 bases from J, the junction kept 8 bases outside the gene matches. The CDR3: CASSLASVGQGAYEQYF. CDR3 nucleotide sequence: TGCGCCAGCAGCTTGGCCAGTGTAGGACAGGGGGCCTACGAGCAGTACTTC. The variable domain in full, with the rest retrieved from reference TRBV5-1 and TRBJ2-7, is KAGVTQTPRYLIKTRGQQVTLSCSPISGHRSVSWYQQTPGQGLQFLFEYFSETQRNKGNFPGRFSGRQFSNSRSEMNVSTLELGDSALYLCASSLASVGQGAYEQYFGPGTRLTVT.

The chain joins TRBV28 to TRBJ1-2; D unclear. With 6 bases removed from V and 4 bases from J, the gap between germline ends came to 12 bases. The CDR3 runs to 13 residues. The germline V gene encodes CDR1 MDHEN and CDR2 SYDVKM. CDR3 nucleotides: TGTGCCAGCAGAGTGGCGGGCTCCTATGGCTACACCTTC. Translation gives CASRVAGSYGYTF.